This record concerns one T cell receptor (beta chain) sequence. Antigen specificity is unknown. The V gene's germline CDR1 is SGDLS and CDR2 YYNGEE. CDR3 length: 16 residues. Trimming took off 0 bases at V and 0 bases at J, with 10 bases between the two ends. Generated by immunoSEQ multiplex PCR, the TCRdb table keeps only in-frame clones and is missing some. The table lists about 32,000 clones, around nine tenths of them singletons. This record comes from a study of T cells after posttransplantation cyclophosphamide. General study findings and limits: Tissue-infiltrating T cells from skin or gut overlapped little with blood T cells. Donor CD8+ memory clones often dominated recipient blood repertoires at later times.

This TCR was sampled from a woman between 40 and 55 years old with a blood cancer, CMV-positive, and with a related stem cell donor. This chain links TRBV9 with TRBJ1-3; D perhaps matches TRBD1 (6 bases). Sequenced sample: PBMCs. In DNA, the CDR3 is TGTGCCAGCAGCGTAGCAGGGGCCACCTCTGGAAACACCATATATTTT. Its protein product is CASSVAGATSGNTIYF.